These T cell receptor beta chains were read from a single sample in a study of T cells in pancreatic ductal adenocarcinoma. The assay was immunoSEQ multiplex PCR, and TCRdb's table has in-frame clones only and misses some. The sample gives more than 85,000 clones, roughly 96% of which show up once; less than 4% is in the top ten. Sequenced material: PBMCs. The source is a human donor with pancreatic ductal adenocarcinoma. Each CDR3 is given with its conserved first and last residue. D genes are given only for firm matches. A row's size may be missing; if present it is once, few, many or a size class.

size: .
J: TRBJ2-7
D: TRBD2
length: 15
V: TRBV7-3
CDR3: CASRSPTSGRYEQYF
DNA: TGTGCCAGCAGATCACCGACTAGCGGGAGATACGAGCAGTACTTC

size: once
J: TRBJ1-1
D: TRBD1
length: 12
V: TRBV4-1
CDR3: CASSQGQGEAFF
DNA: TGCGCCAGCAGCCAAGGACAGGGTGAAGCTTTCTTT

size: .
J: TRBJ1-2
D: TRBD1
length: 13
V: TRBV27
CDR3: CASSPDRGYGYTF
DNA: TGTGCCAGCAGTCCCGACAGGGGCTATGGCTACACCTTC

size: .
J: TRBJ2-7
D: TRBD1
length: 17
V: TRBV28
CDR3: CASNPVAQGQGDYEQYF
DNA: TGTGCCAGCAATCCAGTGGCACAAGGACAGGGAGACTACGAGCAGTACTTC

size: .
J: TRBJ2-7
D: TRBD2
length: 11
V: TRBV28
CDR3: CASTTWGGQYF
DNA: TGTGCTAGCACCACTTGGGGGGGGCAGTACTTC

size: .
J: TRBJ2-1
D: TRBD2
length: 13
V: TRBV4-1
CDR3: CASSRIAGDEQFF
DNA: TGCGCCAGCAGCCGTATAGCGGGAGACGAGCAGTTCTTC

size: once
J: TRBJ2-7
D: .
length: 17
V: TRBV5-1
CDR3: CAILALECGLPHYEQYF
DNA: TGCGCCATCTTAGCGTTAGAGTGTGGACTCCCGCACTACGAGCAGTACTTC

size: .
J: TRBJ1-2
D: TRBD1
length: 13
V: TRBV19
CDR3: CASDDRGIHGYTF
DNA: TGTGCCAGCGACGACAGGGGAATTCATGGCTACACCTTC

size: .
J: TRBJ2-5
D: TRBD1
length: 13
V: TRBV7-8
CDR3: CASSFRGQETQYF
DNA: TGTGCCAGCAGCTTTAGGGGGCAGGAGACCCAGTACTTC

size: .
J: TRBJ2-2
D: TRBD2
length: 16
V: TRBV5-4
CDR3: CASSLRGGRGTGELFF
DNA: TGTGCCAGCAGCTTGAGGGGCGGGAGGGGCACCGGGGAGCTGTTTTTT

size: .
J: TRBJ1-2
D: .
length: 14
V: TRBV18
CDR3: CASSRSRDPGGYTF
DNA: TGTGCCAGCTCACGCTCCCGGGATCCGGGTGGCTACACCTTC

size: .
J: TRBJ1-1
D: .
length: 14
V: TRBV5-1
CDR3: CASSLALGNTEAFF
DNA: TGCGCCAGCAGCTTGGCTCTAGGGAACACTGAAGCTTTCTTT

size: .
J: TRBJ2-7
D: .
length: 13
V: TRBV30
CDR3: CAWGPGGLYEQYF
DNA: TGTGCCTGGGGCCCAGGGGGACTCTACGAGCAGTACTTC

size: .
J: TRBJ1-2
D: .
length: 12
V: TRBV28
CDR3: CASSLAGYGYTF
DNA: TGTGCCAGCAGTTTAGCGGGCTACGGCTACACCTTC

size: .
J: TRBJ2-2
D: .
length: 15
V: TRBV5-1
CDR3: CASSLVRDVPGELFF
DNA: TGCGCCAGCAGCTTGGTCAGGGATGTTCCCGGGGAGCTGTTTTTT

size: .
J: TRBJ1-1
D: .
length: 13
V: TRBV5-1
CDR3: CASTFQGNTEAFF
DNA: TGCGCCAGCACTTTCCAGGGGAACACTGAAGCTTTCTTT

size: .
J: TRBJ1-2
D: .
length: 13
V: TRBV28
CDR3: CASSLGTPYGYTF
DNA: TGTGCCAGCAGTTTAGGGACACCATATGGCTACACCTTC

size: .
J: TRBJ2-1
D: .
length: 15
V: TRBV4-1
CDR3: CASSQGSGPVNEQFF
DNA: TGCGCCAGCAGCCAAGGAAGCGGGCCAGTCAATGAGCAGTTCTTC

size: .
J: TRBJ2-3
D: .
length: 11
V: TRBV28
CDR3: CASSFLEKQYF
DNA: TGTGCCAGCAGTTTTCTCGAGAAGCAGTATTTT

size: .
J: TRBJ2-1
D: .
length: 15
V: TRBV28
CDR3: CASSWGRGSSNEQFF
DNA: TGTGCCAGCAGTTGGGGCAGGGGCTCCTCCAATGAGCAGTTCTTC

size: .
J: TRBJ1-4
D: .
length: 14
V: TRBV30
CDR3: CAWRGTGSNEKLFF
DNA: TGTGCCTGGAGGGGCACAGGGTCTAATGAAAAACTGTTTTTT

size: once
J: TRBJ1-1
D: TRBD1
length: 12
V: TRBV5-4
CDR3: CATTQGTAEAFF
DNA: TGTGCCACCACTCAAGGGACAGCTGAAGCTTTCTTT

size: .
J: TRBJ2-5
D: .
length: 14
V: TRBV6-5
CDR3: CASSYLQVGETQYF
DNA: TGTGCCAGCAGTTACCTGCAGGTTGGAGAGACCCAGTACTTC

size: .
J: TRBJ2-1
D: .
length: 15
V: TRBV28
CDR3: CASSSPGGPYNEQFF
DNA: TGTGCCAGCAGTTCCCCCGGGGGTCCCTACAATGAGCAGTTCTTC

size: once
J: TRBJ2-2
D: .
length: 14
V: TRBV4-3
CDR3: CASSQGEGTGELFF
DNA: TGCGCCAGCAGCCAAGGAGAGGGCACCGGGGAGCTGTTTTTT

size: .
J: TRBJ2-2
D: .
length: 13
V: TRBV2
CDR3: CASGLSNTGELFF
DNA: TGTGCCAGCGGACTTTCGAACACCGGGGAGCTGTTTTTT

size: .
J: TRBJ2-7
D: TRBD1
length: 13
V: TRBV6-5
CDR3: CASTTGGSYEQYF
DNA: TGTGCCAGCACTACAGGGGGTAGTTACGAGCAGTACTTC

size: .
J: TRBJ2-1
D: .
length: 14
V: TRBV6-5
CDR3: CASSYSGGGGEQFF
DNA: TGTGCCAGCAGTTACTCGGGAGGGGGGGGTGAGCAGTTCTTC

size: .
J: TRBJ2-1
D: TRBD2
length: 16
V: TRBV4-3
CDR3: CASSPTGSGRGSEQFF
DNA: TGCGCCAGCAGCCCCACAGGGAGCGGGAGGGGGAGTGAGCAGTTCTTC

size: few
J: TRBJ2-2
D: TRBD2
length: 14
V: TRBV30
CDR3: CAWSKRGLTGELFF
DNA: TGTGCCTGGAGTAAGCGGGGGCTCACCGGGGAGCTGTTTTTT

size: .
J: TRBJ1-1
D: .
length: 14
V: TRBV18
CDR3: CASSPGGPGTEAFF
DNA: TGTGCCAGCTCACCGGGGGGGCCGGGCACTGAAGCTTTCTTT

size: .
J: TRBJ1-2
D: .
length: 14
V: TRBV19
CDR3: CASSMTTANYGYTF
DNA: TGTGCCAGTAGTATGACAACGGCTAACTATGGCTACACCTTC

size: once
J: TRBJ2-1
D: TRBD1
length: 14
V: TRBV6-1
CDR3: CASTGTGPYNEQFF
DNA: TGTGCCAGCACCGGGACAGGGCCTTACAATGAGCAGTTCTTC